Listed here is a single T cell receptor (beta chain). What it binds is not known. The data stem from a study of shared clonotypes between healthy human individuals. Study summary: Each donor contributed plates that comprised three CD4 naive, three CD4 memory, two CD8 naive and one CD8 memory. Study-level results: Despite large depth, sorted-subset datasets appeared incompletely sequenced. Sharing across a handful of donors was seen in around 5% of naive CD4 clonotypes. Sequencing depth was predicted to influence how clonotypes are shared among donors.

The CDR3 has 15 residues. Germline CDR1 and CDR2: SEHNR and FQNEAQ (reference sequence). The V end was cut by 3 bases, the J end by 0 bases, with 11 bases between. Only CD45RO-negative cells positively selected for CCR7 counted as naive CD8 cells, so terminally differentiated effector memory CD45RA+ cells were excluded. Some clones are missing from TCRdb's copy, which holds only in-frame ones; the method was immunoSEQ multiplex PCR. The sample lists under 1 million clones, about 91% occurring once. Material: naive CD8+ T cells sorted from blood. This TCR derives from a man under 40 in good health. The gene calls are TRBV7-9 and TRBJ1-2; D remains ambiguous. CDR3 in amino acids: CASSFPEGANYGYTF. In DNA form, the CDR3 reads TGTGCCAGCAGCTTCCCGGAGGGAGCTAACTATGGCTACACCTTC.